The 23 T cell receptor beta chains presented below share a single source sample, sequenced in a study of shared clonotypes between healthy human individuals (TCRdb year 2020). Library preparation employed the immunoSEQ multiplex PCR assay. TCRdb stores this immuneACCESS table with in-frame sequences only. Part of the clones is absent; in the studies checked, under half of the shortfall reflects unresolved V genes, and no reason is known for the rest. The sample table shows some 1,400,000 clones, and approximately 97% are seen once. The ten largest clones add up to 0.95% to 1.5% of the sample. Input material: naive CD4+ T cells sorted from blood. The cell subset or site label, as the study defines it: CD45RA+ positively selected. These receptors were obtained from a man under 40 in good health.

This clone has just one count. The chain carries TRBV19 and TRBJ2-7, with a tentative D call TRBD1 (5 bases). Between the trimmed V and J ends, which lost 6 bases and 1 base, there was a span of 13 bases. The V gene's germline CDR1 is LNHDA and CDR2 SQIVND (reference sequence). The CDR3 runs 14 residues. The chain's CDR3 is CASSRVASSYEQYF. As DNA, the CDR3 is TGTGCCAGTAGCAGGGTAGCCTCGTCCTACGAGCAGTACTTC.

This sequence joins TRBV11-2 and TRBJ2-1, with 10 nucleotides matching TRBD2. The CDR3 sequence is 16 residues long. Germline lookup yields CDR1 SGHAT and CDR2 FQNNGV. V lost 4 bases to trimming and J lost 2 bases; unmatched junction nucleotides: 5. CDR3 coding DNA: TGTGCCAGCAGCTCTCATAGCGGGAGGCCCTACAATGAGCAGTTCTTC. The encoded protein is CASSSHSGRPYNEQFF.

The chain links TRBV9 to TRBJ2-7, with D perhaps TRBD1 (5 bases). The germline V and J ends were trimmed by 0 bases and 6 bases, with 19 bases remaining between them. From germline, CDR1 is SGDLS and CDR2 YYNGEE. The CDR3 runs 16 residues. As DNA, the CDR3 is TGTGCCAGCAGCGTAGTTGGGCAGGGAATAGTCGGCGAGCAGTACTTC. Its translation is CASSVVGQGIVGEQYF.

The chain links TRBV28 to TRBJ2-1; D call uncertain. This CDR3 is 14 amino acids long. CDR1 and CDR2 from the germline V gene are MDHEN and SYDVKM. Trimming cost V 5 bases and J 6 bases, with 14 bases left between them. In nucleotides, the CDR3 is TGTGCCAGCAGTAAGGGTGCGTTCAGCAATGAGCAGTTCTTC. This gives the protein CASSKGAFSNEQFF.

The CDR3 here is CASLLGSGGGETQYF. The CDR3 DNA reads TGTGCCAGCCTCCTCGGTAGCGGAGGAGGGGAGACCCAGTACTTC. This sequence joins TRBV28 and TRBJ2-5; weak D call: TRBD2 (6 bases). The CDR3 covers 15 residues. Germline V lookup: CDR1 MDHEN, CDR2 SYDVKM. Between the trimmed V and J ends, which lost 8 bases and 5 bases, there was a span of 21 bases.

V gene TRBV5-6 combines with J gene TRBJ2-7; D is possibly TRBD1 (6 bases). Germline V CDR1 and CDR2: SGHDT, YYEEEE. The CDR3 runs to 14 residues. Trimming shortened V by 5 bases and J by 2 bases, and 14 bases separated the two germline ends. CDR3 sequence (DNA): TGTGCCAGCAGTTGGTTACGACAGGCCTACGAGCAGTACTTC. Its protein is CASSWLRQAYEQYF.

The V gene is TRBV5-4, the J gene TRBJ1-1; D gene unclear. CDR1 is SGHNT and CDR2 is YYREEE in the germline V gene (reference sequence). V lost 2 bases, J lost 1 base, and 9 bases lay in between. The CDR3 sequence is 14 residues long. CDR3 nucleotides: TGTGCCAGCAGCTTTACCTCGACGAACACTGAAGCTTTCTTT. Protein sequence: CASSFTSTNTEAFF.

The chain couples TRBV7-6 to TRBJ2-7; 10 nucleotides line up with TRBD1. The length of the CDR3 is 15 residues. The V and J ends lost 5 bases and 6 bases, in that order; junction bases with no gene match: 10. CDR1 is SGHVS and CDR2 is FNYEAQ in the germline V gene. CDR3 in DNA: TGTGCCAGCAGCCTGGGGACAGGGGCCTCCCGCGAGCAGTACTTC. It is translated as CASSLGTGASREQYF.

The chain joins TRBV5-4 to TRBJ2-1, with 13 bases matching TRBD2. Germline CDR1 SGHNT, CDR2 YYREEE (reference sequence). This CDR3 spans 15 amino acids. V lost 4 bases, J lost 8 bases, and 6 bases stayed unmatched. The CDR3, as DNA: TGTGCCAGCAGCGGACTAGCGGGAGTTAAGGATGAGCAGTTCTTC. Its translation is CASSGLAGVKDEQFF.

The chain carries TRBV5-5 and TRBJ1-4; D is unclear. The V end lost 0 bases, the J end lost 3 bases, and 6 bases lay between the germline ends. Germline CDR1 SGHKS, CDR2 YYEKEE (reference sequence). This CDR3 has 14 amino acids. The DNA of the CDR3 is TGTGCCAGCAGCTTGGCCGGCTCTAATGAAAAACTGTTTTTT. It is translated as CASSLAGSNEKLFF.

V is TRBV15 and J is TRBJ2-6; possibly TRBD2 for D (5 bases). The CDR3 runs to 15 residues. V was clipped by 5 bases and J by 4 bases, with 12 bases between them. CDR1 and CDR2 (germline): LNHNV, YYDKDF (reference sequence). The CDR3 DNA reads TGTGCCACCAGCCGGGGAGACTGGGGGGCCAACGTCCTGACTTTC. This codes for CATSRGDWGANVLTF.

This chain links TRBV14 with TRBJ2-5; D not resolved. Germline-derived CDR1 and CDR2 are SGHDN and FVKESK. Trimming left V 3 bases short and J 3 bases short, with 11 bases between. The CDR3 has 14 residues. CDR3 sequence: CASSHLKQEETQYF. CDR3 coding DNA: TGTGCCAGCAGCCACCTAAAGCAAGAAGAGACCCAGTACTTC.

The chain carries TRBV6-6 and TRBJ2-7, with 10 bases aligning to TRBD1. After removal of 6 bases from V and 6 bases from J, the junction contained 8 bases not matched to a gene. Germline-derived CDR1 and CDR2 are MNHNY and SVGAGI (reference sequence). The CDR3 has 14 residues. The CDR3 protein is CASRHRDRGSEQYF. CDR3 nucleotide sequence: TGTGCCAGCAGGCACCGGGACAGGGGAAGCGAGCAGTACTTC.

This clone was seen just once. This chain uses TRBV6-5 with TRBJ2-7; 7 bases agree with TRBD2. Germline V CDR1 and CDR2: MNHEY, SVGAGI. The CDR3 contains 14 residues. Trimming cost V 4 bases and J 5 bases; bases outside gene matches: 8. CDR3 amino acids: CASSWREGGDEQYF. In DNA form, the CDR3 reads TGTGCCAGCAGTTGGAGGGAGGGCGGGGACGAGCAGTACTTC.

The chain recombines TRBV5-4 with TRBJ2-1; D is possibly TRBD1 or TRBD2 (5 bases each). The CDR3 consists of 12 residues. Deletions cut 5 bases from V and 6 bases from J, with 9 bases between. Germline CDR1 and CDR2: SGHNT and YYREEE (reference sequence). CDR3 in amino acids: CASSRGGNEQFF. The CDR3 nucleotides read TGTGCCAGCAGTCGTGGGGGCAATGAGCAGTTCTTC.

The chain carries TRBV2 and TRBJ1-5, with D hard to call. CDR1 and CDR2 (germline): SNHLY, FYNNEI. The CDR3 totals 13 residues. V lost 8 bases and J 0 bases, leaving 8 bases between the germline ends. CDR3 protein: CASVSYSNQPQHF. The CDR3 DNA reads TGTGCCAGCGTCTCATATAGCAATCAGCCCCAGCATTTT.

The chain is built from TRBV6-1 and TRBJ1-1; D might be TRBD1 (5 bases). V was shortened by 1 base and J by 3 bases, with 9 bases between the two germline ends. Looked up from germline, CDR1 is MNHNS and CDR2 is SASEGT. The CDR3 covers 14 residues. The CDR3 sequence is CASSEVPGYTEAFF. CDR3 coding DNA: TGTGCCAGCAGTGAAGTCCCAGGGTACACTGAAGCTTTCTTT.

The CDR3: CASRGDRDGYGYTF. CDR3 nucleotide sequence: TGTGCCAGTCGAGGGGACCGAGACGGCTATGGCTACACCTTC. This chain uses TRBV28 with TRBJ1-2; maybe TRBD1 (5 bases). This CDR3 region has 14 residues. V lost 9 bases, J lost 4 bases, and 18 bases lay in between. In germline, CDR1 is MDHEN, CDR2 SYDVKM.

The chain links TRBV6-1 to TRBJ2-1; weak D call: TRBD2 (5 bases). The CDR3 is 15 residues long. V lost 4 bases to trimming and J lost 0 bases, with 10 bases between them. Germline V lookup: CDR1 MNHNS, CDR2 SASEGT. CDR3 residues: CASSGTFLSYNEQFF. In nucleotides, the CDR3 is TGTGCCAGCAGTGGGACTTTCCTCTCCTACAATGAGCAGTTCTTC.

For this clone: This may come from a read error, since a much larger clone is one base off. Other DNA sequences in this sample translate to the same CDR3. V and J are TRBV18 and TRBJ2-5; D is unresolved. Trimming cost V 6 bases and J 1 base, with 3 bases left between them. The CDR3 sequence is 11 residues long. The germline CDR1 and CDR2 sequences are KGHSH and LQKENI. Written as DNA, the CDR3 is TGTGCCAGCTCGCCCCAAGAGACCCAGTACTTC. The encoded protein is CASSPQETQYF.

V gene TRBV18 combines with J gene TRBJ1-2; D remains ambiguous. Trimming shortened V by 3 bases and J by 5 bases, and 16 bases separated the two germline ends. Looked up from germline, CDR1 is KGHSH and CDR2 is LQKENI. This CDR3 contains 15 residues. Here the CDR3 DNA reads TGTGCCAGCTCACCGGATCGGACGTCTCAATATGGCTACACCTTC. It is translated as CASSPDRTSQYGYTF.

Of note for this clone: The same CDR3 is also encoded by other DNA sequences in this sample. CDR3 coding DNA: TGTGCCAGCAGCCTCGCACAGGGATACAATGAGCAGTTCTTC. Translation: CASSLAQGYNEQFF. The J gene is TRBJ2-1, the V gene TRBV7-2; tentative D call: TRBD1 (6 bases). Germline V gene sequence: CDR1 SGHTA, CDR2 FQGNSA. V gave up 5 bases and J gave up 4 bases, with 12 bases separating them. The CDR3 sequence is 14 residues long.

The chain employs TRBV27 and TRBJ2-1, with TRBD2 matching 10 bases. The germline CDR1 and CDR2 sequences are MNHEY and SMNVEV (reference sequence). This CDR3 has 16 residues. J lost 3 bases, V lost 3 bases, and 5 bases had no gene match. CDR3 residues: CASSFLTSGLYNEQFF. The CDR3, as DNA: TGTGCCAGCAGTTTCCTGACTAGCGGGCTCTACAATGAGCAGTTCTTC.